The 5 T cell receptor beta chains given below trace back to one sample, sequenced in a study of cytomegalovirus exposure and HLA in healthy donors (dated by TCRdb to about 2017). Library prep was done by the immunoSEQ multiplex PCR assay. For the multiplex PCR, a mixture combining 60 forward primers for TCR Vbeta segments and 13 reverse primers for TCR Jbeta segments was used. As stored in TCRdb, this immuneACCESS dataset retains in-frame rearrangements with V and J assigned. A fraction of the clones does not appear; measured against another copy, unresolved V genes explain less than half of the discrepancy, and the remainder lacks a known reason. For this sample the table gives 140,000 to 150,000 clones, of which roughly 79% were detected only once. The leading ten clones occupy roughly 10% of the sample. The sequenced sample was PBMCs. The receptors come from a woman aged 60-70 years in good health and CMV-seropositive.

The chain is built from TRBV18 and TRBJ1-4; no clear D. The CDR3 runs to 16 residues. Trimming removed 2 bases from V and 0 bases from J, with 10 bases in between. The germline V gene encodes CDR1 KGHSH and CDR2 LQKENI. Written as DNA, the CDR3 is TGTGCCAGCTCACCAAGACAAGTTGCAACTAATGAAAAACTGTTTTTT. It encodes CASSPRQVATNEKLFF.

V usage is TRBV4-3 and J usage is TRBJ2-2, with 11 bases that match TRBD1. This CDR3 comprises 17 residues. Losses at the gene ends were 3 bases for V and 4 bases for J; bases not matched to a gene: 7. Germline assignment: CDR1 LGHNA and CDR2 YSLEER. The CDR3 nucleotides are TGCGCCAGCAGCCACGCCACCGGGACAGGGGGCACCGGGGAGCTGTTTTTT. Translated, it gives CASSHATGTGGTGELFF.

The gene calls are TRBV5-6 and TRBJ2-3; 7 bases map to TRBD2. The germline V gene has CDR1 SGHDT and CDR2 YYEEEE. The length of the CDR3 is 15 residues. V lost 4 bases, J lost 4 bases, and 9 bases stayed unmatched. The CDR3 loop reads CASSLWGGSPDTQYF. CDR3 bases: TGTGCCAGCAGCCTGTGGGGGGGGAGCCCAGATACGCAGTATTTT.

The CDR3 bases are TGCGCCAGCAGCCAAGGACTAGCGGGAGGGGCCGGGGAGCTGTTTTTT. It specifies CASSQGLAGGAGELFF. V and J are TRBV4-3 and TRBJ2-2, with 14 bases lining up with TRBD2. This CDR3 spans 16 amino acids. The V gene's germline CDR1 is LGHNA and CDR2 YSLEER. After removal of 1 base from V and 6 bases from J, the junction contained 1 base not matched to a gene.

V is TRBV7-3 and J is TRBJ2-2; the D gene is possibly TRBD2 (6 bases). Germline V CDR1 and CDR2: SGHTA, FQGTGA. CDR3 size: 16 residues. V was trimmed by 5 bases and J by 2 bases, leaving 15 bases between them. The CDR3: CASSLRGGVNTGELFF. Written as DNA, the CDR3 is TGTGCCAGCAGCCTACGAGGAGGGGTAAACACCGGGGAGCTGTTTTTT.